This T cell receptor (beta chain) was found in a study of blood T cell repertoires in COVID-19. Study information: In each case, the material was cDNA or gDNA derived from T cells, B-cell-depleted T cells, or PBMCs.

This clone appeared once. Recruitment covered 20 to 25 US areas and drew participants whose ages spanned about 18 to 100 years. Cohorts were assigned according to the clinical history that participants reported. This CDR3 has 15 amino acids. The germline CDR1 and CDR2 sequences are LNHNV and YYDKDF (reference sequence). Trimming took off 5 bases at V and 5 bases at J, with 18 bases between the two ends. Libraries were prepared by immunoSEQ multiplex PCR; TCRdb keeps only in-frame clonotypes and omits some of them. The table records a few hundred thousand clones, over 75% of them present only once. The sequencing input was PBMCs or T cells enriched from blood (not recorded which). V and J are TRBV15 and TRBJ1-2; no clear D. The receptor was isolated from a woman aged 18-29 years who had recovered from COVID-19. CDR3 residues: CATSPADGSPYGYTF. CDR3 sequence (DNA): TGTGCCACCAGCCCAGCGGACGGTTCCCCTTATGGCTACACCTTC.